This TCR beta chain is from a study of cytomegalovirus exposure and HLA in healthy donors. It was with 60 Vbeta and 13 Jbeta primers that the PCR ran. TCRdb keeps only in-frame clones here, not all; method: immunoSEQ multiplex PCR. This table has almost 95,000 clones, more than 60% appearing once. The germline V gene has CDR1 SSHAT and CDR2 FNYEAQ (reference sequence). The CDR3 totals 15 residues. In regard to this clone: Mismatch with germline at one junction end may stem from a read error.

Sample: PBMCs. The receptor comes from a young man in good health and CMV-seronegative. The chain links TRBV7-7 to TRBJ2-3, with a weak D call TRBD2 (6 bases). CDR3 in amino acids: CASSLVAVSTDTQYF. DNA of the CDR3: TGTGCTAGCAGCTTGGTAGCGGTTAGCACAGATACGCAGTATTTT.